This T cell receptor (beta chain) was found in a study of blood T cell repertoires in COVID-19. Study at large: From the United States, Italy and Spain came samples of acute and convalescent COVID-19.

This study enrolled people aged about 18 to 90 from about two dozen US geographic areas. Participants' reported clinical history set cohort assignment. Two negative PCRs, clearance, or symptom resolution had been documented for recovered Cohort 3 donors. Germline V gives CDR1 LNHDA, CDR2 SQIVND (reference sequence). The ends lost 5 bases at V and 3 bases at J; junction bases unmatched: 13. The CDR3 contains 17 residues. The assay was immunoSEQ multiplex PCR, and TCRdb's table has in-frame clones only and misses some. The sample has about 300,000 clones, more than 75% seen once. The sequence was collected from a man aged 25 to 40 who had recovered from COVID-19. V usage is TRBV19 and J usage is TRBJ1-1; 9 nucleotides line up with TRBD1. Sequencing was carried out using PBMCs or T cells enriched from blood (not recorded which). CDR3 amino acids: CASSGATGGAWDTEAFF. CDR3 DNA: TGTGCCAGTAGTGGTGCTACAGGGGGCGCATGGGACACTGAAGCTTTCTTT.